The present TCR beta chain was sequenced within a study of shared clonotypes between healthy human individuals. About the research overall: There were three CD4 naive, three CD4 memory, two CD8 naive and one CD8 memory plates per donor.

Germline CDR1 SGHKS, CDR2 YYEKEE (reference sequence). This CDR3 is built from 16 residues. Deletions cut 0 bases from V and 0 bases from J, with 10 bases between. Findings and limits, study-wide: The sharing of 4.5% to 6.5% of naive CD4 clonotypes was seen across a handful of donors. The four-donor shared clonotypes exceeded non-shared clonotypes in generation probability, with non-shared ones scoring lower.

Using immunoSEQ multiplex PCR, the repertoire was profiled, and TCRdb retains in-frame clones only, with some absent. The sample shows a few million clones, approximately 93% of them seen only once. Every donor was a Caucasian adult from Nashville, Tennessee. Note on this clone: Its antigen is currently unknown.

The sample consisted of naive CD4+ T cells from PBMCs. Subset of the sample: CD45RA+ positively selected. The receptor was isolated from a man between 18 and 35 years old in good health. Some clones in this sample may be carry-over from other donors' samples. This sequence joins TRBV5-5 and TRBJ1-3; D is unclear. The DNA of the CDR3 is TGTGCCAGCAGCTTGGTAGTCAGATCCTCTGGAAACACCATATATTTT. Its protein product is CASSLVVRSSGNTIYF.